Presented here are 16 T cell receptor beta chains from one specimen sequenced in a study of radiotherapy plus CTLA-4 blockade in lung cancer. Assay used: immunoSEQ multiplex PCR; TCRdb lists only in-frame clones, some missing. The table has roughly 98,000 clones, approximately 82% seen once. Material: peripheral blood, obtained from a patient treated with radiotherapy plus ipilimumab. These receptors all come from a human donor with non-small cell lung cancer that progressed on radiotherapy plus ipilimumab.

As regards this clone: Its ends do not fully match the called genes, so a read error is possible. The V call is TRBV5-1, the J call TRBJ1-3; 8 bases align to TRBD1. The CDR3 consists of 14 residues. Germline values: CDR1 SGHRS, CDR2 YFSETQ. The CDR3 DNA is TGCGCCAGCAGCAGAGGACAGGGAGGAAACGCCATATATTTT. Translating it yields CASSRGQGGNAIYF.

V and J are TRBV5-4 and TRBJ1-2; 7 bases align to TRBD1. This CDR3 region has 15 residues. The V gene's germline CDR1 is SGHNT and CDR2 YYREEE (reference sequence). With V trimmed by 4 bases and J by 2 bases, 8 bases remained unmatched. In nucleotides, the CDR3 is TGTGCCAGCAGCCCTACTACAGGGGAAAACTATGGCTACACCTTC. Amino acids: CASSPTTGENYGYTF. Drawing the rest from reference TRBV5-4 and TRBJ1-2, the complete variable domain is ETGVTQSPTHLIKTRGQQVTLRCSSQSGHNTVSWYQQALGQGPQFIFQYYREEENGRGNFPPRFSGLQFPNYSSELNVNALELDDSALYLCASSPTTGENYGYTFGSGTRLTVV.

This chain connects TRBV6-1 to TRBJ2-1; a possible D gene is TRBD2 (6 bases). Per germline, CDR1 MNHNS and CDR2 SASEGT. The V and J ends lost 6 bases and 9 bases respectively, with 12 bases between them. The length of the CDR3 is 12 residues. In DNA form, the CDR3 reads TGTGCCAGCAGATCAGCCGGGGGTGAGCAGTTCTTC. Translated, it gives CASRSAGGEQFF.

This chain joins TRBV6-5 and TRBJ2-1; no clear D gene. The CDR3 has 16 residues. CDR1 and CDR2 from the germline V gene are MNHEY and SVGAGI. Deletions cut 4 bases from V and 1 base from J, with 14 bases between. CDR3 region: CASSSSDAASYNEQFF. The CDR3 region has the DNA TGTGCCAGCAGTTCGTCAGATGCGGCATCCTACAATGAGCAGTTCTTC.

The chain couples TRBV15 to TRBJ2-5, with 8 positions matching TRBD2. The V gene's germline CDR1 is LNHNV and CDR2 YYDKDF (reference sequence). V was pared by 1 base and J by 2 bases, with 3 bases of the junction left unmatched. There are 15 residues in the CDR3. Written as DNA, the CDR3 is TGTGCCACCAGCAGAGCCCCTAGCGGGCAAGAGACCCAGTACTTC. It specifies CATSRAPSGQETQYF.

The V call is TRBV29-1, the J call TRBJ2-3; 7 nucleotides line up with TRBD2. Losses at the gene ends were 7 bases for V and 1 base for J; bases not matched to a gene: 5. Germline V gene lookup returns CDR1 SQVTM and CDR2 ANQGSEA. CDR3 length: 13 residues. CDR3 coding DNA: TGCAGCGCTGGGGGGGTAGGCACAGATACGCAGTATTTT. Its protein product is CSAGGVGTDTQYF.

The V and J genes are TRBV10-3 and TRBJ1-4; 9 bases fit TRBD1. This CDR3 comprises 13 residues. The V segment lost 4 bases and the J segment 6 bases; nucleotides outside the gene matches: 0. Germline lookup yields CDR1 ENHRY and CDR2 SYGVKD. The CDR3 reads CAISGTGDEKLFF. CDR3 sequence (DNA): TGTGCCATCAGTGGGACAGGGGATGAAAAACTGTTTTTT.

The gene calls are TRBV5-1 and TRBJ2-1; D is ambiguous. The V gene's germline CDR1 is SGHRS and CDR2 YFSETQ. V was pared by 4 bases and J by 0 bases, with 14 bases between. The CDR3 consists of 16 residues. The CDR3 bases are TGCGCCAGCAGCCCCCCGACTTTGAGCTCCTACAATGAGCAGTTCTTC. It encodes CASSPPTLSSYNEQFF.

The chain joins TRBV28 to TRBJ2-7; unclear D gene. The CDR3 loop spans 12 amino acids. Trimming removed 9 bases at V and 0 bases at J, with 9 bases between. The V gene's germline CDR1 is MDHEN and CDR2 SYDVKM. The CDR3 here is CASGRPSYEQYF. DNA for the CDR3: TGTGCCAGTGGACGGCCCTCCTACGAGCAGTACTTC.

The J gene is TRBJ2-1, the V gene TRBV19; either TRBD1 or TRBD2 may fit D (6 bases each). The germline V and J ends were trimmed by 5 bases and 2 bases, with 10 bases remaining between them. Germline V gene data show CDR1 as LNHDA and CDR2 as SQIVND (reference sequence). The CDR3 runs 14 residues. The CDR3 coding sequence is TGTGCCAGTAGTCACGGGGGCCCCTACAATGAGCAGTTCTTC. This codes for CASSHGGPYNEQFF.

The chain uses TRBV5-4 and TRBJ2-7; D gene unclear. The CDR3 is 13 residues long. The V and J ends lost 3 bases and 4 bases respectively, with 11 bases between them. Germline loops: CDR1 SGHNT, CDR2 YYREEE (reference sequence). CDR3 amino acids: CASSSDFGYEQYF. The CDR3 region has the DNA TGTGCCAGCAGCTCCGATTTCGGATACGAGCAGTACTTC.

The gene calls are TRBV2 and TRBJ1-2, with 7 bases identical to TRBD1. This CDR3 is built from 13 residues. J lost 9 bases, V lost 3 bases, and 7 bases had no gene match. Germline CDR1 reads SNHLY; CDR2 reads FYNNEI. Written as DNA, the CDR3 is TGTGCCAGCAGTGACCCGGACAGGTCCAGCTACACCTTC. Encoded protein: CASSDPDRSSYTF.

V is TRBV5-1 and J is TRBJ2-2; D unclear. V gave up 0 bases and J gave up 1 base, with 10 bases separating them. Germline assignment: CDR1 SGHRS and CDR2 YFSETQ. CDR3 length: 16 residues. The CDR3 here is CASSLAVAKNTGELFF. The CDR3 DNA is TGCGCCAGCAGCTTGGCTGTGGCGAAGAACACCGGGGAGCTGTTTTTT.

The V and J genes are TRBV27 and TRBJ2-5; D remains unclear. CDR3 length: 11 amino acids. Per germline, CDR1 MNHEY and CDR2 SMNVEV (reference sequence). Trimming pared 6 bases from V and 7 bases from J, leaving 9 bases between. CDR3 sequence (DNA): TGTGCCAGCAGCCAAACGGGGACCCAGTACTTC. Translating it yields CASSQTGTQYF.

The rearrangement uses TRBV7-2 and TRBJ1-1; D is possibly TRBD1 (6 bases). Trimming took 2 bases from V and 11 from J, leaving 9 bases between them. The CDR3 loop spans 11 amino acids. Germline CDR1 is SGHTA and CDR2 is FQGNSA. Written as DNA, the CDR3 is TGTGCCAGCAGCTTATACAGGGATGCTTTCTTT. Translation: CASSLYRDAFF.

The V call is TRBV28, the J call TRBJ2-3, with 9 bases that match TRBD2. Per germline, CDR1 MDHEN and CDR2 SYDVKM. There are 14 residues in the CDR3. The V segment lost 8 bases and the J segment 6 bases; nucleotides outside the gene matches: 9. CDR3 residues: CASYNSGRGDTQYF. Written as DNA, the CDR3 is TGTGCCAGCTACAATAGCGGGAGAGGCGATACGCAGTATTTT.